The 19 T cell receptor beta chains given below trace back to one sample, sequenced in a study of blood T cells in healthy people across ages. Primers used in a second PCR of roughly 6 to 11 cycles were a sample-barcoded 5' primer and a J-beta primer mix. TCRdb called the 5' RACE reads again in MiXCR, with one record for every CDR3 protein. The sample lists 600,000 to 800,000 distinct CDR3 sequences, over 40% seen once, with around an eighth in the top ten. Sequencing used blood. The receptors were sampled from a woman aged 80 or over in good health.

This clonotype was counted ten times or more. The chain joins TRBV2 to TRBJ1-6; D is uncertain. This CDR3 region has 14 residues. Germline V gene sequence: CDR1 SNHLY, CDR2 FYNNEI. Trimming took off 0 bases at V and 10 bases at J, with 10 bases between the two ends. For the CDR3, the DNA is TGTGCCAGCAGTGAAGCCCTATGGGAATCACCCCTCCACTTT. Translating gives CASSEALWESPLHF. Full variable domain (missing parts from reference TRBV2 and TRBJ1-6): EPEVTQTPSHQVTQMGQEVILRCVPISNHLYFYWYRQILGQKVEFLVSFYNNEISEKSEIFDDQFSVERPDGSNFTLKIRSTKLEDSAMYFCASSEALWESPLHFGNGTRLTVT.

About this clonotype itself: A read error may explain this, as a much larger clone is one base away. The chain has TRBV7-2 and TRBJ2-3; TRBD2 is a possible D gene (6 bases). Germline V gene data show CDR1 as SGHTA and CDR2 as FQGNSA. CDR3 length: 14 amino acids. CDR3 DNA sequence: TGTGCCAGCAGCCCCGTCGGGGGAGGAGATACGGAGTATTTT. As protein: CASSPVGGGDTEYF.

This clonotype has just a few counts. The V and J genes are TRBV5-1 and TRBJ2-3; 8 bases fit TRBD1. Germline V gene data show CDR1 as SGHRS and CDR2 as YFSETQ. The CDR3 has 14 amino acids. V was clipped by 4 bases and J by 10 bases; unmatched bases: 11. Here the CDR3 reads CASSRDRGIDAQYF. The DNA of the CDR3 is TGCGCCAGCAGCCGAGACAGGGGAATTGATGCGCAGTATTTT.

This clonotype has at least ten counts. The chain links TRBV5-1 to TRBJ1-1; D uncertain. The CDR3 is 13 residues long. V lost 8 bases, J lost 1 base, and 12 bases lay in between. Germline-derived CDR1 and CDR2 are SGHRS and YFSETQ. The CDR3: CASWKESNTEAFF. CDR3 nucleotides: TGCGCCAGTTGGAAGGAGTCGAACACTGAAGCTTTCTTT. The whole variable domain, remainder taken from reference TRBV5-1 and TRBJ1-1, is KAGVTQTPRYLIKTRGQQVTLSCSPISGHRSVSWYQQTPGQGLQFLFEYFSETQRNKGNFPGRFSGRQFSNSRSEMNVSTLELGDSALYLCASWKESNTEAFFGQGTRLTVV.

This clonotype was counted once. Just one base apart from a much larger clone, this may be a read error. The V and J genes are TRBV12-3 or TRBV12-4 and TRBJ2-3; D is unresolved. This CDR3 is 16 amino acids long. This chain's CDR3 is CASSTLDTISTDMQYF. In DNA, the CDR3 is TGTGCCAGCAGTACATTAGACACCATTTCCACAGATATGCAGTATTTT.

This clonotype has at least ten counts. The V gene is TRBV10-3, the J gene TRBJ2-7; TRBD2 matches at 8 bases. Losses at the gene ends were 10 bases for V and 2 bases for J; bases not matched to a gene: 13. The CDR3 totals 15 residues. Germline values: CDR1 ENHRY, CDR2 SYGVKD. CDR3: CATQEGLVKAYEQYF. DNA of the CDR3: TGTGCCACCCAAGAGGGACTAGTCAAGGCCTACGAGCAGTACTTC.

This clonotype appeared a single time. This rearrangement joins TRBV7-2 to TRBJ2-3; no clear D gene. Trimming took 3 bases from V and 4 from J, leaving 5 bases between them. CDR3 length: 12 amino acids. From germline, CDR1 is SGHTA and CDR2 FQGNSA. CDR3 bases: TGTGCCAGCAGCTTTTACTCAGATACGCAGTATTTT. It codes for CASSFYSDTQYF.

This clonotype appeared once. The chain combines TRBV9 with TRBJ2-7, with D unresolved. Germline V gives CDR1 SGDLS, CDR2 YYNGEE. The CDR3 runs to 14 residues. The ends were cut back, 0 bases at V and 0 bases at J, with 7 bases in the middle. The CDR3: CASSVEWSSYEQYF. The CDR3 nucleotides read TGTGCCAGCAGCGTAGAGTGGAGCTCCTACGAGCAGTACTTC.

For this clonotype: A clone one base away is much larger, so this may be a read error. V usage is TRBV18 and J usage is TRBJ2-3; D is perhaps TRBD1 or TRBD2 (5 bases each). Trimming pared 2 bases from V and 4 bases from J, leaving 13 bases between. This CDR3 has 15 residues. Germline V gene data show CDR1 as KGHSH and CDR2 as LQKENI. The CDR3 DNA follows: TGTGCCAGCTCACCATCTCAGGGTAGCGCAGATACGCAGTATTTT. Its protein product is CASSPSQGSADTQYF.

This clonotype has a handful of counts. The chain has TRBV7-2 and TRBJ1-2; D not certain. V was clipped by 5 bases and J by 5 bases, with 12 bases between them. Per germline, CDR1 SGHTA and CDR2 FQGNSA. The CDR3 is made up of 13 amino acids. The CDR3 DNA sequence: TGTGCCAGCAGCGTAGTACAGCCTTATGGCTACACCTTC. Residues: CASSVVQPYGYTF.

V and J are TRBV7-6 and TRBJ1-1, with unresolved D. Per germline, CDR1 SGHVS and CDR2 FNYEAQ. The ends were cut back, 5 bases at V and 0 bases at J, with 16 bases in the middle. CDR3 length equals 16 residues. CDR3 sequence: CASSLRIGGVNTEAFF. The DNA of the CDR3 is TGTGCCAGCAGCCTTAGGATAGGAGGAGTGAACACTGAAGCTTTCTTT.

This rearrangement joins TRBV10-3 to TRBJ2-1; 9 nucleotides agree with TRBD2. Germline loops: CDR1 ENHRY, CDR2 SYGVKD. V lost 3 bases and J lost 0; bases outside the gene matches: 6. This CDR3 has 17 residues. The CDR3 is CAISEPSGANSYNEQFF. Here the CDR3 DNA reads TGTGCCATCAGTGAACCTAGCGGGGCGAACTCCTACAATGAGCAGTTCTTC.

Ten or more counts support this clonotype. The DNA of the CDR3 is TGTGCCACCAGTGATTCCTCATGGCGCAGCACAGATACGCAGTATTTT. It is translated as CATSDSSWRSTDTQYF. This chain links TRBV24-1 with TRBJ2-3; no clear D gene. This CDR3 contains 16 residues. CDR1 is KGHDR, CDR2 SFDVKD, per germline. Trimming took off 2 bases at V and 0 bases at J, with 11 bases between the two ends.

This clonotype appeared many times. The gene calls are TRBV5-1 and TRBJ2-7; tentatively, D is TRBD1 (6 bases). Germline values: CDR1 SGHRS, CDR2 YFSETQ. CDR3 length equals 14 residues. The germline V and J ends were trimmed by 0 bases and 0 bases, with 7 bases remaining between them. The CDR3 region is CASSLDRDSYEQYF. The CDR3 DNA is TGCGCCAGCAGCTTGGACAGGGACTCCTACGAGCAGTACTTC.

The chain uses TRBV6-5 and TRBJ2-1; D might be TRBD1 or TRBD2, each matching 5 bases. The length of the CDR3 is 15 residues. V was shortened by 7 bases and J by 4 bases, with 17 bases between the two germline ends. Germline V gene sequence: CDR1 MNHEY, CDR2 SVGAGI. The CDR3 sequence: CASTPRRGGYNEQFF. The CDR3 DNA follows: TGTGCCAGCACCCCCAGGCGTGGGGGATACAATGAGCAGTTCTTC.

As regards this clonotype: A much more abundant neighbour one base away suggests this may be a read error. This chain uses TRBV20-1 with TRBJ2-7; TRBD1 matches at 7 bases. Germline lookup yields CDR1 DFQATT and CDR2 SNEGSKA (reference sequence). The CDR3 runs 15 residues. The CDR3, as DNA: TGCGGTGCTCCTAGGCCGGGACAGCAATCCTACGAGCAGTACTTC. This translates into CGAPRPGQQSYEQYF.

This chain uses TRBV18 with TRBJ1-5, with D possibly TRBD1 on 5 matching bases. CDR1 is KGHSH, CDR2 LQKENI, per germline. The CDR3 has 17 residues. Trimming left V 3 bases short and J 0 bases short, with 15 bases between. The CDR3 reads CASSPRDGPYSNQPQHF. As DNA, the CDR3 is TGTGCCAGCTCACCCCGGGACGGTCCATATAGCAATCAGCCCCAGCATTTT.

This rearrangement joins TRBV5-1 to TRBJ2-2; 8 bases line up with TRBD2. The CDR3 runs to 16 residues. Germline values: CDR1 SGHRS, CDR2 YFSETQ. V was clipped by 4 bases and J by 4 bases; unmatched bases: 9. CDR3 DNA: TGCGCCAGCAGCCCCTGGACTAGCCTACCCACCGGGGAGCTGTTTTTT. Protein sequence: CASSPWTSLPTGELFF.

The chain uses TRBV4-3 and TRBJ1-5, with TRBD1 as a possible D gene (6 bases). V was pared by 0 bases and J by 7 bases, with 16 bases between. The CDR3 is 16 amino acids. Germline V gives CDR1 LGHNA, CDR2 YSLEER. CDR3 DNA: TGCGCCAGCAGCCAAGATTTACAGGGCCACATGCAGCCCCAGCATTTT. Translated: CASSQDLQGHMQPQHF.